This T cell receptor beta chain was obtained from a study of beta chain features in type 1 diabetes. Study details: The patient and healthy donor groups were comparable for age, gender and cell yields.

All of the isolated RNA was reverse transcribed, so expressed TCRB transcripts were sequenced. Here immunoSEQ multiplex PCR was the method, and the copy in TCRdb shows in-frame clones only, minus some. This sample carries more than 150,000 clones, 11% of them seen once, and the ten largest clones take approximately 2%. The length of the CDR3 is 12 residues. Between the trimmed V and J ends, which lost 6 bases and 3 bases, there was a span of 7 bases. Germline assignment: CDR1 SGDLS and CDR2 YYNGEE. There was one heparinised blood draw per donor, averaging approximately 120 mL. The chain links TRBV9 to TRBJ1-3; D might be TRBD1 (5 bases). This clonotype was obtained from a man between 18 and 29 years old in good health. The sample taken for sequencing was central memory CD4+ T cells from blood. CDR3 sequence: CASMGDGNTIYF. The CDR3 bases are TGTGCCAGCATGGGGGATGGAAACACCATATATTTT.